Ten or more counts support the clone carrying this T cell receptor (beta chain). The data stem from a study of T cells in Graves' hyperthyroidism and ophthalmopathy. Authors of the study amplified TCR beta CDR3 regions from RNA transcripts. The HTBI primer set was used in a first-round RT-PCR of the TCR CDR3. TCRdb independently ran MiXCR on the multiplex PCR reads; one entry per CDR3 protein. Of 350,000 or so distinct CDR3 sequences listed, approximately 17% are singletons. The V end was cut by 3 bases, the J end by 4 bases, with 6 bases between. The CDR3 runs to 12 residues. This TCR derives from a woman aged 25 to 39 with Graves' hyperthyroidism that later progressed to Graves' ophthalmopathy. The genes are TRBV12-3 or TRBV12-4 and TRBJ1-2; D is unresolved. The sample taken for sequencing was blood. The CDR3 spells CASSFVSYGYTF. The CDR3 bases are TGTGCCAGCAGTTTCGTCAGCTATGGCTACACCTTC.